These 24 T cell receptor beta chains originate from one sample sequenced in a study of regulatory and conventional T cells in RAG deficiency. Assay: immunoSEQ multiplex PCR; the TCRdb copy retains only in-frame clones and omits some. Altogether 25,000 to 35,000 clones are present, approximately 90% being singletons, with the ten largest covering 5% to 5.5%. These data were likewise used in another study, on regulatory T cells. This second study notes: Primers: 52 TRBV forward and 13 TRBJ reverse.

Sequenced: CD8+ T cells sorted from blood. The receptors were gathered from a human donor in good health.

The V gene is TRBV14, the J gene TRBJ2-7; D is ambiguous. V was shortened by 1 base and J by 5 bases, with 15 bases between the two germline ends. The CDR3 covers 15 residues. Germline CDR1 reads SGHDN; CDR2 reads FVKESK. The CDR3 DNA reads TGTGCCAGCAGCCAAGGCGCCGGAGCCAAGGACGAGCAGTACTTC. This sequence encodes CASSQGAGAKDEQYF.

This sequence joins TRBV11-2 and TRBJ1-1, with D unresolved. CDR3 length: 11 residues. V was clipped by 0 bases and J by 7 bases, with 3 bases between them. Per the germline V gene, CDR1 is SGHAT and CDR2 is FQNNGV. CDR3: CASSLDSEAFF. The CDR3 DNA reads TGTGCCAGCAGCTTAGACAGTGAAGCTTTCTTT.

The gene calls are TRBV18 and TRBJ1-5; D is undetermined. CDR1 and CDR2 (germline): KGHSH, LQKENI. The CDR3 extends over 15 amino acids. The ends were cut back, 2 bases at V and 4 bases at J, with 12 bases in the middle. The CDR3 loop reads CASSPEGPVNQPQHF. The CDR3 DNA reads TGTGCCAGCTCACCAGAGGGCCCAGTTAATCAGCCCCAGCATTTT.

The chain employs TRBV19 and TRBJ2-2; the match to TRBD2 covers 8 bases. The CDR3 spans 15 residues. V trimming: 8 bases; J trimming: 4 bases; junction bases outside the gene matches: 9. Germline V gene data show CDR1 as LNHDA and CDR2 as SQIVND (reference sequence). This chain's CDR3 is CASDPGLVITGELFF. For the CDR3, the DNA is TGTGCCAGTGATCCGGGACTAGTTATCACCGGGGAGCTGTTTTTT. Looking up the rest from reference TRBV19 and TRBJ2-2 gives the full variable domain: DGGITQSPKYLFRKEGQNVTLSCEQNLNHDAMYWYRQDPGQGLRLIYYSQIVNDFQKGDIAEGYSVSREKKESFPLTVTSAQKNPTAFYLCASDPGLVITGELFFGEGSRLTVL.

This chain connects TRBV9 to TRBJ1-2; D is undetermined. Trimming removed 3 bases from V and 2 bases from J, with 8 bases in between. Germline values: CDR1 SGDLS, CDR2 YYNGEE. The CDR3 is 13 residues long. CDR3 amino acids: CASSDNQNYGYTF. Here the CDR3 DNA reads TGTGCCAGCAGCGACAATCAAAACTATGGCTACACCTTC.

The V call is TRBV6-1, the J call TRBJ1-4; unclear D gene. Trimming pared 7 bases from V and 0 bases from J, leaving 12 bases between. Germline V CDR1 and CDR2: MNHNS, SASEGT. The CDR3 covers 15 residues. The CDR3 here is CASNPGPATNEKLFF. CDR3 nucleotide sequence: TGTGCCAGCAATCCAGGACCCGCAACTAATGAAAAACTGTTTTTT.

A single count supports this clone. One end of the junction fails to match germline, which may point to a read error. The rearrangement links TRBV19 to TRBJ2-1; a possible D gene is TRBD1 (6 bases). Germline CDR1 and CDR2: LNHDA and SQIVND (reference sequence). The CDR3 spans 11 residues. The CDR3 is CTSKQGILQFF. CDR3 nucleotide sequence: TGTACCAGTAAGCAGGGGATTCTTCAGTTCTTC.

With regard to this clone: Given the absence of the conserved phenylalanine or tryptophan at the CDR3 end, a read error is likely. The chain employs TRBV30 and TRBJ2-7; the match to TRBD2 covers 8 bases. Germline V gene sequence: CDR1 GTSNPN, CDR2 SVGIG (reference sequence). CDR3 length: 14 residues. J was trimmed by 2 bases and V by 3 bases; bases with no gene match: 6. The CDR3, as DNA: TGTGCCTGGAGGGCGGGAGGATTCGCCTACGAGCAGTACTCC. It specifies CAWRAGGFAYEQYS.

This sequence joins TRBV4-2 and TRBJ1-1; tentatively, D is TRBD1 (6 bases). This CDR3 comprises 14 residues. Trimming left V 4 bases short and J 1 base short, with 10 bases between. In germline, CDR1 is LGHNA, CDR2 YNFKEQ. The CDR3 DNA reads as TGTGCCAGCAGCCTCGGACAGCGGAACACTGAAGCTTTCTTT. It codes for CASSLGQRNTEAFF.

CDR3 sequence reads: CASSERGGHNEKLFF. The CDR3 DNA sequence: TGTGCCAGCAGCGAAAGAGGGGGACATAATGAAAAACTGTTTTTT. V gene TRBV11-3 combines with J gene TRBJ1-4, with D possibly matching TRBD1 (6 bases). This CDR3 region has 15 residues. Deletions cut 5 bases from V and 4 bases from J, with 14 bases between. The germline V gene has CDR1 SGHNT and CDR2 YENEEA.

The rearrangement links TRBV6-1 to TRBJ2-7; D is possibly TRBD1 (6 bases). The germline V gene encodes CDR1 MNHNS and CDR2 SASEGT. The CDR3 is 14 residues long. Trimming took off 6 bases at V and 2 bases at J, with 14 bases between the two ends. CDR3 sequence (DNA): TGTGCCAGCAGCACGGACAGCTCTACCTACGAGCAGTACTTC. Protein sequence: CASSTDSSTYEQYF.

The chain recombines TRBV7-3 with TRBJ2-6; D might be TRBD2 (5 bases). Germline V gene sequence: CDR1 SGHTA, CDR2 FQGTGA. The CDR3 has 15 amino acids. Trimming cost V 5 bases and J 4 bases, with 12 bases left between them. The CDR3 DNA sequence: TGTGCCAGCAGCCCTATCACGGGAGGGGCCAACGTCCTGACTTTC. It specifies CASSPITGGANVLTF.

The chain is built from TRBV9 and TRBJ2-5; 8 bases agree with TRBD2. Losses at the gene ends were 0 bases for V and 7 bases for J; bases not matched to a gene: 5. Germline lookup yields CDR1 SGDLS and CDR2 YYNGEE. The CDR3 covers 14 residues. CDR3 in amino acids: CASSVGSAGGTQYF. The CDR3 nucleotides are TGTGCCAGCAGCGTAGGGTCGGCGGGGGGGACCCAGTACTTC.

The chain couples TRBV7-6 to TRBJ2-1, with D perhaps given as TRBD1 or TRBD2 (7 bases each). Trimming removed 3 bases from V and 7 bases from J, with 13 bases in between. The CDR3 sequence is 14 residues long. CDR1 is SGHVS, CDR2 FNYEAQ, per germline. CDR3 DNA: TGTGCCAGCAGCTTCGGCCAGGGGGGGAATGAGCAGTTCTTC. This codes for CASSFGQGGNEQFF.

This chain connects TRBV9 to TRBJ1-4; D is possibly TRBD1 (5 bases). The germline V and J ends were trimmed by 3 bases and 8 bases, with 14 bases remaining between them. CDR3 length: 14 amino acids. CDR1 is SGDLS, CDR2 YYNGEE, per germline. The CDR3 reads CASSGVREGEKLFF. CDR3 bases: TGTGCCAGCAGCGGAGTTAGGGAGGGGGAAAAACTGTTTTTT. The whole variable domain, filled in from reference TRBV9 and TRBJ1-4, reads DSGVTQTPKHLITATGQRVTLRCSPRSGDLSVYWYQQSLDQGLQFLIQYYNGEERAKGNILERFSAQQFPDLHSELNLSSLELGDSALYFCASSGVREGEKLFFGSGTQLSVL.

The chain combines TRBV6-5 with TRBJ2-1, with D maybe TRBD2 (5 bases). CDR1 is MNHEY, CDR2 SVGAGI, per germline. This CDR3 has 14 amino acids. Trimming left V 2 bases short and J 8 bases short, with 13 bases between. The CDR3 spells CASSYATSTDEQFF. The CDR3 DNA reads as TGTGCCAGCAGTTACGCAACTAGTACCGATGAGCAGTTCTTC.

The V and J genes are TRBV28 and TRBJ1-5; perhaps TRBD1 as D (5 bases). V lost 8 bases, J lost 0 bases, and 14 bases lay in between. Germline CDR1 reads MDHEN; CDR2 reads SYDVKM. There are 15 residues in the CDR3. CDR3 in amino acids: CASDLGLTSNQPQHF. CDR3 coding DNA: TGTGCCAGCGACTTGGGACTGACTAGCAATCAGCCCCAGCATTTT.

The gene calls are TRBV6-5 and TRBJ2-7; D unresolved. Germline V lookup: CDR1 MNHEY, CDR2 SVGAGI. V was shortened by 5 bases and J by 9 bases, with 17 bases between the two germline ends. This CDR3 spans 13 amino acids. For the CDR3, the DNA is TGTGCCAGCAGTGAAGGAGTCAGGTGGGTGCAGTACTTC. Its protein is CASSEGVRWVQYF.

The chain joins TRBV27 to TRBJ1-2, with D possibly matching TRBD1 (6 bases). This CDR3 has 15 residues. The V and J ends lost 3 bases and 3 bases respectively, with 14 bases between them. The germline V gene encodes CDR1 MNHEY and CDR2 SMNVEV (reference sequence). The CDR3 DNA reads TGTGCCAGCAGTTTTGGGGGGGGCGTAGACTATGGCTACACCTTC. Translation gives CASSFGGGVDYGYTF.

The chain combines TRBV5-6 with TRBJ2-5, with 11 bases aligning to TRBD1. Germline CDR1 and CDR2: SGHDT and YYEEEE. The CDR3 consists of 12 residues. J gave up 10 bases and V 4 bases, and 3 bases lay outside the gene matches. The DNA for the CDR3 is TGTGCCAGCAGCGTGGACAGGGGGCTCCAGTACTTC. It translates to CASSVDRGLQYF.

The genes are TRBV5-1 and TRBJ2-7, with TRBD2 matching over 9 bases. V trimming: 3 bases; J trimming: 0 bases; junction bases outside the gene matches: 10. Per the germline V gene, CDR1 is SGHRS and CDR2 is YFSETQ. The CDR3 consists of 17 residues. The CDR3 bases are TGCGCCAGCAGCTCCGGAGGGAGCGGGGGGATCTCCTACGAGCAGTACTTC. Encoded protein: CASSSGGSGGISYEQYF.

This clone occurred once. This chain connects TRBV2 to TRBJ2-7; 9 bases fit TRBD1. This CDR3 has 17 amino acids. V dropped 6 bases and J dropped 3; count of bases not matched to a gene: 15. CDR1 SNHLY and CDR2 FYNNEI come from the germline V gene. CDR3 bases: TGTGCCAGCAGCCGGACAGGGGTGGTAGGCGGCCTCTACGAGCAGTACTTC. Amino acid sequence: CASSRTGVVGGLYEQYF.

The chain has TRBV5-1 and TRBJ1-5, with D possibly matching TRBD1 (5 bases). Trimming removed 0 bases from V and 5 bases from J, with 12 bases in between. This CDR3 has 15 amino acids. The germline V gene has CDR1 SGHRS and CDR2 YFSETQ. CDR3 nucleotides: TGCGCCAGCAGCTTGGGGTCAGGGACCCATCAGCCCCAGCATTTT. It yields the protein CASSLGSGTHQPQHF.

This clone came up a few times. CDR3 bases: TGTGCCAGTAGTATCCGGGACAGCTCCTACGAGCAGTACTTC. Translation gives CASSIRDSSYEQYF. This chain uses TRBV19 with TRBJ2-7; 7 nucleotides align to TRBD1. Per germline, CDR1 LNHDA and CDR2 SQIVND (reference sequence). V shed 3 bases and J 0 bases; nucleotides not matched to a gene: 2. The CDR3 totals 14 residues.